One sample yielded the 16 T cell receptor beta chains listed below, sequenced in a study of beta chain features in type 1 diabetes. General study results and limits: Significant though moderate, a shortening of TCRB CDR3s appeared in all four CD4+ subsets of Type 1 diabetes patients.

Their cognate antigens are unknown. The isolated RNA, all of it, was reverse transcribed, so expressed TCRB transcripts were what got sequenced. TCRdb's table, derived via immunoSEQ multiplex PCR, lists solely in-frame clones and lacks some. This table holds about 390,000 clones, around a tenth found once. Sample: central memory CD4+ T cells from blood. These receptors all stem from a man aged 25 to 40 with type 1 diabetes.

In nucleotides, the CDR3 is TGCGCCAGCAGCACCGCTAGCGGGAGTGTATACGAGCAGTACTTC. Residues: CASSTASGSVYEQYF. The J gene is TRBJ2-7, the V gene TRBV5-1; TRBD2 matches at 10 bases. The V gene's germline CDR1 is SGHRS and CDR2 YFSETQ. The V segment lost 4 bases and the J segment 4 bases; nucleotides outside the gene matches: 8. The CDR3 has 15 residues.

This clone occurred many times. CDR3 region: CASSQDWLSYEQYF. In nucleotides, the CDR3 is TGCGCCAGCAGCCAAGATTGGCTCTCCTACGAGCAGTACTTC. The V gene is TRBV4-3, the J gene TRBJ2-7; the D is unclear. Looked up from germline, CDR1 is LGHNA and CDR2 is YSLEER. The CDR3 sequence is 14 residues long. V was clipped by 0 bases and J by 0 bases, with 6 bases between them.

The table lists this clone with many counts. The rearrangement uses TRBV7-2 and TRBJ1-5; D ambiguous. The V gene lost 1 base and the J gene lost 7 bases, with 8 bases spanning the gap. Germline assignment: CDR1 SGHTA and CDR2 FQGNSA. The CDR3 spans 13 residues. CDR3 sequence (DNA): TGTGCCAGCAGCTTAGGGGGAGAACAGCCCCAGCATTTT. Translating gives CASSLGGEQPQHF. The full variable domain, with the rest looked up from reference TRBV7-2 and TRBJ1-5, is GAGVSQSPSNKVTEKGKDVELRCDPISGHTALYWYRQSLGQGLEFLIYFQGNSAPDKSGLPSDRFSAERTGGSVSTLTIQRTQQEDSAVYLCASSLGGEQPQHFGDGTRLSIL.

This clone was observed a few times. This chain connects TRBV28 to TRBJ2-1, with TRBD2 matching over 13 bases. The length of the CDR3 is 15 residues. Trimming cost V 6 bases and J 5 bases; bases outside gene matches: 4. Germline lookup yields CDR1 MDHEN and CDR2 SYDVKM. CDR3 DNA: TGTGCCAGCAGACCCGGGACTAGCGGGAACAATGAGCAGTTCTTC. This translates into CASRPGTSGNNEQFF.

The chain is built from TRBV6-6 and TRBJ2-5; TRBD1 might be the D (6 bases). CDR1 MNHNY and CDR2 SVGAGI come from the germline V gene (reference sequence). Trimming pared 7 bases from V and 1 base from J, leaving 7 bases between. This CDR3 region has 12 residues. DNA of the CDR3: TGTGCCAGCAAACAGGGCCAAGAGACCCAGTACTTC. Its translation is CASKQGQETQYF.

This chain uses TRBV28 with TRBJ2-7, with 7 bases matching TRBD2. There are 14 residues in the CDR3. V gave up 4 bases and J gave up 0 bases; unmatched junction bases: 3. Germline loops: CDR1 MDHEN, CDR2 SYDVKM. The DNA of the CDR3 is TGTGCCAGCAGTTCCGGGGGGAGCTCCTACGAGCAGTACTTC. It specifies CASSSGGSSYEQYF.

This clone was counted only a few times. V gene TRBV11-3 combines with J gene TRBJ2-3; 8 bases map to TRBD1. CDR1 is SGHNT, CDR2 YENEEA, per germline. The CDR3 has 14 amino acids. With 0 bases clipped from V and 6 bases from J, the junction kept 2 bases outside the gene matches. The CDR3 sequence: CASSLDRGRDTQYF. Written as DNA, the CDR3 is TGTGCCAGCAGCTTAGACAGGGGGCGGGATACGCAGTATTTT.

This chain uses TRBV25-1 with TRBJ2-3; the match to TRBD1 covers 7 bases. Germline CDR1 reads MGHDK; CDR2 reads SYGVNS. The CDR3 loop spans 14 amino acids. V trimming: 8 bases; J trimming: 2 bases; junction bases outside the gene matches: 7. This CDR3 is CASGGQIFTDTQYF. In DNA, the CDR3 is TGTGCCAGCGGGGGACAGATTTTCACAGATACGCAGTATTTT. The full variable domain, in which reference TRBV25-1 and TRBJ2-3 provide the parts outside the CDR3, is EADIYQTPRYLVIGTGKKITLECSQTMGHDKMYWYQQDPGMELHLIHYSYGVNSTEKGDLSSESTVSRIRTEHFPLTLESARPSHTSQYLCASGGQIFTDTQYFGPGTRLTVL.

This clone came up a few times. The chain couples TRBV28 to TRBJ2-4; D may be TRBD2 (6 bases). V was pared by 5 bases and J by 9 bases, with 11 bases between. Germline values: CDR1 MDHEN, CDR2 SYDVKM. The CDR3 is made up of 12 amino acids. CDR3 residues: CASSIGTLIQYF. CDR3 coding DNA: TGTGCCAGCAGTATCGGGACTCTCATTCAGTACTTC.

This clone was counted at least ten times. The chain uses TRBV11-3 and TRBJ2-1; 9 bases agree with TRBD2. The CDR3 runs 16 residues. In germline, CDR1 is SGHNT, CDR2 YENEEA. V lost 5 bases to trimming and J lost 8 bases; unmatched junction nucleotides: 13. Here the CDR3 DNA reads TGTGCCAGCAGCCCCCCACGCGGGAGGGCTGTGGATGAGCAGTTCTTC. Amino acid sequence: CASSPPRGRAVDEQFF.

This chain connects TRBV21-1 to TRBJ2-5; the DNA was not compared with TRBD1, the D call given in the table. TRBV21-1 is described as a pseudogene. CDR3 length equals 17 residues. The CDR3 sequence is CASSIKGQGGFRETQYF. For the CDR3, the DNA is TGTGCCAGCAGCATCAAAGGACAGGGGGGTTTTCGAGAGACCCAGTACTTC.

This clone came up a few times. The chain employs TRBV30 and TRBJ2-3; D is unclear. The CDR3 loop spans 13 amino acids. Trimming cost V 4 bases and J 2 bases, with 10 bases left between them. Germline loops: CDR1 GTSNPN, CDR2 SVGIG (reference sequence). CDR3 protein: CAWIRPHTDTQYF. The CDR3 DNA sequence: TGTGCCTGGATTAGGCCTCACACAGATACGCAGTATTTT.

The J gene is TRBJ1-3, the V gene TRBV5-4; D not certain. CDR1 is SGHNT and CDR2 is YYREEE in the germline V gene (reference sequence). With 0 bases removed from V and 2 bases from J, the gap between germline ends came to 6 bases. This CDR3 contains 14 residues. CDR3 bases: TGTGCCAGCAGCTTGGACGGGACTGGAAACACCATATATTTT. Translating gives CASSLDGTGNTIYF.

The gene calls are TRBV1 and TRBJ2-7; whether TRBD2, the table's D call, matches the DNA was not checked. TRBV1 constitutes a pseudogene. The CDR3 spans 16 residues. CDR3 protein: CTSSQDGGRLIYEQYF. As DNA, the CDR3 is TGCACCAGCAGCCAAGATGGCGGGAGATTGATTTACGAGCAGTACTTC.

In this sample, this clone turned up a few times. The chain employs TRBV7-2 and TRBJ1-5; no reliable D call. Trimming removed 3 bases at V and 5 bases at J, with 8 bases between. There are 13 residues in the CDR3. Germline V gene sequence: CDR1 SGHTA, CDR2 FQGNSA. CDR3 loop: CASSFGPDQPQHF. CDR3 DNA: TGTGCCAGCAGCTTCGGACCGGATCAGCCCCAGCATTTT.

Ten or more counts support this clone. The chain is built from TRBV5-1 and TRBJ2-5; D gene ambiguous. V was clipped by 4 bases and J by 0 bases, with 1 base between them. The germline V gene has CDR1 SGHRS and CDR2 YFSETQ. The CDR3 loop spans 11 amino acids. The CDR3 DNA reads TGCGCCAGCAGCAACCAAGAGACCCAGTACTTC. This translates into CASSNQETQYF.